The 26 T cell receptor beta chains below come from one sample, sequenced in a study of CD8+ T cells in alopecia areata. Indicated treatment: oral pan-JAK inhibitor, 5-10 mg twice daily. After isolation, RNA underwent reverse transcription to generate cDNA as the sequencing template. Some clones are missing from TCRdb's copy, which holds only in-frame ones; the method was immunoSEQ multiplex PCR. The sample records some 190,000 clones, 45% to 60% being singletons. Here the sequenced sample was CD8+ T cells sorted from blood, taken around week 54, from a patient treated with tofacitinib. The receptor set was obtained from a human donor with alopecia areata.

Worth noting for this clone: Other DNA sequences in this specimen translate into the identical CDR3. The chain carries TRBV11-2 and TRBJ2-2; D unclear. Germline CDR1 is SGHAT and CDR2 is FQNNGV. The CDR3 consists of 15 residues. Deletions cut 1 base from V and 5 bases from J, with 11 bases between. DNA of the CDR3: TGTGCCAGCAGCTTAGTAGGCAGGCTGACCGGGGAGCTGTTTTTT. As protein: CASSLVGRLTGELFF.

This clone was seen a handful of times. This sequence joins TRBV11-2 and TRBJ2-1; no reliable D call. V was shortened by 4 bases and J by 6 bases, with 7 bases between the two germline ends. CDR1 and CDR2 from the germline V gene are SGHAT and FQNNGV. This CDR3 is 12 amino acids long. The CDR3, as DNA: TGTGCCAGCAGCTCCCTCCGCAATGAGCAGTTCTTC. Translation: CASSSLRNEQFF.

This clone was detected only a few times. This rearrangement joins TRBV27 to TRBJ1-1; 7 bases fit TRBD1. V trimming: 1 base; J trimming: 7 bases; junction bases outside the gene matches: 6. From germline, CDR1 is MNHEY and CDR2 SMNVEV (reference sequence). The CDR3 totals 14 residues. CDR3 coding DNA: TGTGCCAGCAGTTTATTCCGGGACAGCCTTGAAGCTTTCTTT. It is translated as CASSLFRDSLEAFF.

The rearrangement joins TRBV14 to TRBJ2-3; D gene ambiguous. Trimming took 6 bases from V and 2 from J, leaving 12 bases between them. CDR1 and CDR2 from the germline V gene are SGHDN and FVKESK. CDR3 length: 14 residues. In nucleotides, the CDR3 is TGTGCCAGCAGGAACCCCATATCCACAGATACGCAGTATTTT. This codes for CASRNPISTDTQYF.

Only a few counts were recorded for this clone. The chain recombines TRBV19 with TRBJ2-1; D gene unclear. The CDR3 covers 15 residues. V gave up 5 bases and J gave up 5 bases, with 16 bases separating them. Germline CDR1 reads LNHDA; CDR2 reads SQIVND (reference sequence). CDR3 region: CASSLKGFLNNEQFF. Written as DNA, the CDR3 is TGTGCCAGTAGTTTAAAGGGATTCCTAAACAATGAGCAGTTCTTC.

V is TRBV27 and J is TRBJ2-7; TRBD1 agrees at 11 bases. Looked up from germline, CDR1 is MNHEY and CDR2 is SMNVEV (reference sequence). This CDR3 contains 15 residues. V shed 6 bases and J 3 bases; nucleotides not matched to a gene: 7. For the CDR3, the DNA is TGTGCCAGCAGCTCCATGGGACAGGGGGTCTACGAGCAGTACTTC. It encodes CASSSMGQGVYEQYF.

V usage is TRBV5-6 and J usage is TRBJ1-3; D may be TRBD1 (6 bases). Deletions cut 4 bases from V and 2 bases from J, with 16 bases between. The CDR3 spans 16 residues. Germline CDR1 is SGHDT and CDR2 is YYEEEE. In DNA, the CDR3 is TGTGCCAGCAGCGGACTATTACAGGGAGCTGGAAACACCATATATTTT. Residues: CASSGLLQGAGNTIYF.

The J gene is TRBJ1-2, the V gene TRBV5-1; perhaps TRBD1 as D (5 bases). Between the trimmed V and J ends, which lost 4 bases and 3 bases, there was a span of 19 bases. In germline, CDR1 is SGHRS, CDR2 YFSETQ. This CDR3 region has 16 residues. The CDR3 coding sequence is TGCGCCAGCAGCCCCCCCCCGGGACGGGGGGACTATGGCTACACCTTC. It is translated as CASSPPPGRGDYGYTF.

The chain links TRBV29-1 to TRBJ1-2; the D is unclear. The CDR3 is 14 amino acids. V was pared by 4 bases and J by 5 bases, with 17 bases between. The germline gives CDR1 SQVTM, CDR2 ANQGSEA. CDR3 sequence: CSVVSGENGYGYTF. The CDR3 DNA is TGCAGCGTTGTTTCCGGGGAAAATGGGTATGGCTACACCTTC.

CDR3: CASSPPLQGAKTQYF. The CDR3 coding sequence is TGTGCCAGCAGCCCCCCCTTACAGGGGGCCAAGACCCAGTACTTC. This chain links TRBV7-9 with TRBJ2-5; 9 bases map to TRBD1. V trimming: 5 bases; J trimming: 6 bases; junction bases outside the gene matches: 10. Germline lookup yields CDR1 SEHNR and CDR2 FQNEAQ (reference sequence). This CDR3 contains 15 residues.

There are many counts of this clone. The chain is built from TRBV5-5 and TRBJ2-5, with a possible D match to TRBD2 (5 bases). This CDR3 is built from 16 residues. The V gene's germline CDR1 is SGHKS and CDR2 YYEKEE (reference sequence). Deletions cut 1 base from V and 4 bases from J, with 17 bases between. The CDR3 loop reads CASSLRVWGAGETQYF. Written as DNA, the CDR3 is TGTGCCAGCAGCTTGCGGGTGTGGGGTGCGGGAGAGACCCAGTACTTC.

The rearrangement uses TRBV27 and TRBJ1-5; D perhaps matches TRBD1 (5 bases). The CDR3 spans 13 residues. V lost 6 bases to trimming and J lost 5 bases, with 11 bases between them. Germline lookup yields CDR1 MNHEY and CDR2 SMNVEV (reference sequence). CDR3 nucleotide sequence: TGTGCCAGCAGCCTAGACAGTTATCAGCCCCAGCATTTT. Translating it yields CASSLDSYQPQHF.

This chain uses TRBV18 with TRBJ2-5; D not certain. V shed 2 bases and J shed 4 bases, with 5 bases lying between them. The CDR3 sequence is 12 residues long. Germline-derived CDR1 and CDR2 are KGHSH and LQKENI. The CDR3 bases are TGTGCCAGCTCACCATTAGGAGAGACCCAGTACTTC. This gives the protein CASSPLGETQYF.

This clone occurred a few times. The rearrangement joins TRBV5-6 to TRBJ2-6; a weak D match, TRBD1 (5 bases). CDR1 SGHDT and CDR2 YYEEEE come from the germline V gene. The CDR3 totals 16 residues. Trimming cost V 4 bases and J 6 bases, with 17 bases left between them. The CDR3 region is CASSPPQVTLANVLTF. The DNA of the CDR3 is TGTGCCAGCAGCCCTCCACAGGTCACCTTGGCCAACGTCCTGACTTTC.

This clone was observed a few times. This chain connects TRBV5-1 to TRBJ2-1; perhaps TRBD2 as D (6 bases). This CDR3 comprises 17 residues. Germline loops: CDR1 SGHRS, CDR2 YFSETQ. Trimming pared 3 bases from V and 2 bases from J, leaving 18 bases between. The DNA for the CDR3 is TGCGCCAGCAGCTCCAAGCCGACGGCGGGACCCTACAATGAGCAGTTCTTC. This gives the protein CASSSKPTAGPYNEQFF.

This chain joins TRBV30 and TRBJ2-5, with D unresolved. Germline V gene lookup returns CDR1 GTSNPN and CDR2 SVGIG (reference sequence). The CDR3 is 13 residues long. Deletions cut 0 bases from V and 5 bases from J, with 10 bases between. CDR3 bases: TGTGCCTGGAGTGTCTCCCAACCGGAGACCCAGTACTTC. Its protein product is CAWSVSQPETQYF.

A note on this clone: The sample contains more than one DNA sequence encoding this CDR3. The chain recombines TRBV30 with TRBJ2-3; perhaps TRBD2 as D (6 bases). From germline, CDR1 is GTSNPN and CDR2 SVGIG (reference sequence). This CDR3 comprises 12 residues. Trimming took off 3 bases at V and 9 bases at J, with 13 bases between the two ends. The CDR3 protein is CAWSPGGRTQYF. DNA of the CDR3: TGTGCCTGGAGCCCCGGGGGAAGGACGCAGTATTTT. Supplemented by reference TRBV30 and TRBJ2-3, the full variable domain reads SQTIHQWPATLVQPVGSPLSLECTVEGTSNPNLYWYRQAAGRGLQLLFYSVGIGQISSEVPQNLSASRPQDRQFILSSKKLLLSDSGFYLCAWSPGGRTQYFGPGTRLTVL.

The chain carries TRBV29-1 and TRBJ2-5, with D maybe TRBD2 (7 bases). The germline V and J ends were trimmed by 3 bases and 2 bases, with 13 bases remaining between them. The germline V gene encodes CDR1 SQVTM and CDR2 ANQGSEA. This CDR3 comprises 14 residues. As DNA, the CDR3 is TGCAGCGTTGAGGGAGGGGGGAATCAAGAGACCCAGTACTTC. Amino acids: CSVEGGGNQETQYF.

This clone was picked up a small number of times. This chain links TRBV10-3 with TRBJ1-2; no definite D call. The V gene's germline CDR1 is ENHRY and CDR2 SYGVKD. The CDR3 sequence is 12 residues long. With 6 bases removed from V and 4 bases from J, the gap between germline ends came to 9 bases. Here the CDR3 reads CAIRRRVYGYTF. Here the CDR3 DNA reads TGTGCCATCAGAAGACGGGTCTATGGCTACACCTTC.

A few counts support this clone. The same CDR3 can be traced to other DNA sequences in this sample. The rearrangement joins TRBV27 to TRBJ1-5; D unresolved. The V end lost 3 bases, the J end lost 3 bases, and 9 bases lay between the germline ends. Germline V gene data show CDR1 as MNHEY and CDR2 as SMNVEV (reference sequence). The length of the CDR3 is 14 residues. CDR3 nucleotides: TGTGCCAGCAGTTTTGGTGGGTCCAATCAGCCCCAGCATTTT. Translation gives CASSFGGSNQPQHF.

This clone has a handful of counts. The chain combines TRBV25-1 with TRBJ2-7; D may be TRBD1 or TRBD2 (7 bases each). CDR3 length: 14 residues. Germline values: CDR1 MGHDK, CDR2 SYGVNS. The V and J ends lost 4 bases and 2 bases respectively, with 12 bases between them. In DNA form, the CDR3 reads TGTGCCAGCAGTGGGGCAGGGGGGGCCTACGAGCAGTACTTC. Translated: CASSGAGGAYEQYF.

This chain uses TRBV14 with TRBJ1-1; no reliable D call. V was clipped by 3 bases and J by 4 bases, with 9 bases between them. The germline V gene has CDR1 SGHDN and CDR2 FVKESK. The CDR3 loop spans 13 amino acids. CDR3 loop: CASSQGRSTEAFF. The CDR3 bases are TGTGCCAGCAGCCAGGGTAGAAGCACTGAAGCTTTCTTT.

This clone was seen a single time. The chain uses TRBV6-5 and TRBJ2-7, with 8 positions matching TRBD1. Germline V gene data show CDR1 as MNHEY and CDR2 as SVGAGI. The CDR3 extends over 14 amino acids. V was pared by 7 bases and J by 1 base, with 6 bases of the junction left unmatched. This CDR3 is CASTKTGESYEQYF. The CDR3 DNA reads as TGTGCCAGCACTAAGACAGGGGAATCCTACGAGCAGTACTTC.

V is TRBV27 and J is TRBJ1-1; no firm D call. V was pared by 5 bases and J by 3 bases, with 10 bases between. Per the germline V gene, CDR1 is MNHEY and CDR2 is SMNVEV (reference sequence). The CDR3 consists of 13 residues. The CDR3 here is CASSTWEDTEAFF. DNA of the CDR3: TGTGCCAGCAGTACTTGGGAGGACACTGAAGCTTTCTTT.

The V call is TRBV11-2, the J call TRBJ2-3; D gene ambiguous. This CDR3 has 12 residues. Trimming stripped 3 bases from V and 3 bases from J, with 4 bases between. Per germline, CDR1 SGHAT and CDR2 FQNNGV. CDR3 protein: CASSFGTDTQYF. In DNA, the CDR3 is TGTGCCAGCAGCTTCGGGACAGATACGCAGTATTTT.

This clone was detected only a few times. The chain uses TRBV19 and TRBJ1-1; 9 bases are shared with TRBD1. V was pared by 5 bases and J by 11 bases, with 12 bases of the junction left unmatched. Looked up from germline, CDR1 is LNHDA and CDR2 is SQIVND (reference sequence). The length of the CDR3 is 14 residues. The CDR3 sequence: CASSHRTGARSAFF. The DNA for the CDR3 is TGTGCCAGTAGTCACCGGACAGGGGCTCGTTCGGCTTTCTTT. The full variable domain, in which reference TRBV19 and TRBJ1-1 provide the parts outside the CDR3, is DGGITQSPKYLFRKEGQNVTLSCEQNLNHDAMYWYRQDPGQGLRLIYYSQIVNDFQKGDIAEGYSVSREKKESFPLTVTSAQKNPTAFYLCASSHRTGARSAFFGQGTRLTVV.